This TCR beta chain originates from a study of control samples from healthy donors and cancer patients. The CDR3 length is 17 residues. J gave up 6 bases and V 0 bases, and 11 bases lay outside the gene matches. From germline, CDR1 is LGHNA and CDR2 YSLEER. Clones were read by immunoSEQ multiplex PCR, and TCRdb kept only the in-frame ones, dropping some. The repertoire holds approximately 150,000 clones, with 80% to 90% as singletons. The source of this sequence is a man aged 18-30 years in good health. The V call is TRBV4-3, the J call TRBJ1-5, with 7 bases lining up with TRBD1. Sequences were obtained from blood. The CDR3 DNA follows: TGCGCCAGCAGCCAAGACCCCATCGACAGGGTTGGTCAGCCCCAGCATTTT. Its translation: CASSQDPIDRVGQPQHF.